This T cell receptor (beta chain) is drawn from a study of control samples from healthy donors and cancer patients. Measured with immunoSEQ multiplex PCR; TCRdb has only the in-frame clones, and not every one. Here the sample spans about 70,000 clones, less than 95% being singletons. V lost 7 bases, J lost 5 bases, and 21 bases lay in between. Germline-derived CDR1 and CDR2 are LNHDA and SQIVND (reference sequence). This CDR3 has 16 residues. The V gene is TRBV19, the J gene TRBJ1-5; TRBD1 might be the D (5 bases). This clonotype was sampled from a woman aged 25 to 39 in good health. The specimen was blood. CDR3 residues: CASTGFGVWGDQPQHF. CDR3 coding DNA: TGTGCCAGTACCGGGTTTGGGGTCTGGGGGGATCAGCCCCAGCATTTT.